Listed here is a single T cell receptor (beta chain). Generated by immunoSEQ multiplex PCR, the TCRdb table keeps only in-frame clones and is missing some. The table has more than 100,000 clones, about 87% seen once. This entry comes from a study of blood T cell repertoires in COVID-19. The CDR3 is made up of 17 amino acids. The J segment lost 5 bases and the V segment lost 5 bases, leaving 11 bases of the junction unmatched. Germline assignment: CDR1 LNHDA and CDR2 SQIVND (reference sequence). Sequenced input: peripheral blood. This rearrangement joins TRBV19 to TRBJ2-7; TRBD2 aligns across 14 bases. The TCR sequence derives from a woman aged 55-70 years with acute or convalescent COVID-19. The CDR3 reads CASSPGLAGVSYDEQYF. For the CDR3, the DNA is TGTGCCAGTAGTCCGGGACTAGCGGGAGTGTCCTACGACGAGCAGTACTTC.